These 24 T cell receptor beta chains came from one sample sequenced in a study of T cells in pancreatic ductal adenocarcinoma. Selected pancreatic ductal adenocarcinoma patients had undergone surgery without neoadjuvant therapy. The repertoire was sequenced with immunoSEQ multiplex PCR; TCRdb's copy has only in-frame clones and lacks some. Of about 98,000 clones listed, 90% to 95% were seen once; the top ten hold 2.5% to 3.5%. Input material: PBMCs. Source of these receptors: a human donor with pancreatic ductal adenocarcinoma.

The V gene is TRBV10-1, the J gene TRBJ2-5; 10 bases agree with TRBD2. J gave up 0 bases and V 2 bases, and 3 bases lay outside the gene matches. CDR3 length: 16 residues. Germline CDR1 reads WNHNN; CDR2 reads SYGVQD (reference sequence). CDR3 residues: CASSEVGLADQETQYF. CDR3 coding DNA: TGCGCCAGCAGTGAGGTAGGACTAGCGGACCAAGAGACCCAGTACTTC.

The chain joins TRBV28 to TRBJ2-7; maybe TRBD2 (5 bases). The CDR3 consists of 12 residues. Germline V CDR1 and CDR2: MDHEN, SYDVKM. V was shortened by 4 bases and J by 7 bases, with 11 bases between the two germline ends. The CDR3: CASSSSQREQYF. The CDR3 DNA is TGTGCCAGCAGTTCCTCACAGCGGGAGCAGTACTTC. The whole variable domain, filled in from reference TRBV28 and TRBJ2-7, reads DVKVTQSSRYLVKRTGEKVFLECVQDMDHENMFWYRQDPGLGLRLIYFSYDVKMKEKGDIPEGYSVSREKKERFSLILESASTNQTSMYLCASSSSQREQYFGPGTRLTVT.

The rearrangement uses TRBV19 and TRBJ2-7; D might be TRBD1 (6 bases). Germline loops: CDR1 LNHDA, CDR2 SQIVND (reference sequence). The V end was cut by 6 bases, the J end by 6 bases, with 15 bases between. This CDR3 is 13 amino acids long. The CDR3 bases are TGTGCCAGTAGAAACAGGGAATCGCTCGAGCAGTACTTC. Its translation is CASRNRESLEQYF.

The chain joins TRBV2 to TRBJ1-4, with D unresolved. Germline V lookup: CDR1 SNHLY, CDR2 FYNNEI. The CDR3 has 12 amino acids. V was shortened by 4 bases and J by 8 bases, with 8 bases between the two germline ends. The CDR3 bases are TGTGCCAGCAGTGTGGAGACCGAAAAACTGTTTTTT. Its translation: CASSVETEKLFF.

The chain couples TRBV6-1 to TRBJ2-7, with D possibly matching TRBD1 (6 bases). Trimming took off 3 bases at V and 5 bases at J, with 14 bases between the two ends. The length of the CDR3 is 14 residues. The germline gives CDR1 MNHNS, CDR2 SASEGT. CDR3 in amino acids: CASSDPDRWDEQYF. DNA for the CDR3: TGTGCCAGCAGTGACCCAGACAGGTGGGACGAGCAGTACTTC.

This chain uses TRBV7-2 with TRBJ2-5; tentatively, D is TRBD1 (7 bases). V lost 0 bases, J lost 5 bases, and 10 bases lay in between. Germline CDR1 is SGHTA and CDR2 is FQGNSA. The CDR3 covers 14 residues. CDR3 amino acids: CASSLAQGRETQYF. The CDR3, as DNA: TGTGCCAGCAGCTTAGCACAGGGGAGGGAGACCCAGTACTTC.

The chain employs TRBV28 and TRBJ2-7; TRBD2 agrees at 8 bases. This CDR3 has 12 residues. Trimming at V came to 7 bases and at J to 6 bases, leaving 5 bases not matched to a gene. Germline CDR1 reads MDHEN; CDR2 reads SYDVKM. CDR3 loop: CASTSGSAEQYF. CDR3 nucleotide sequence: TGTGCCAGCACCAGCGGGAGTGCCGAGCAGTACTTC. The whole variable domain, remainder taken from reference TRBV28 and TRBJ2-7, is DVKVTQSSRYLVKRTGEKVFLECVQDMDHENMFWYRQDPGLGLRLIYFSYDVKMKEKGDIPEGYSVSREKKERFSLILESASTNQTSMYLCASTSGSAEQYFGPGTRLTVT.

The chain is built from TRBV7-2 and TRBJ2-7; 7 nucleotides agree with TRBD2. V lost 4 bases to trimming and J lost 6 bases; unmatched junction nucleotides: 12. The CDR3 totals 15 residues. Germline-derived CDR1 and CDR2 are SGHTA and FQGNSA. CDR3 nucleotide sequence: TGTGCCAGCAGCTCGCTTAACTACGGGACTATCGAGCAGTACTTC. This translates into CASSSLNYGTIEQYF.

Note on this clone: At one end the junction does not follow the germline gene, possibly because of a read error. CDR3 protein: CASSQDRYGEQFF. In DNA, the CDR3 is TGCGCCAGCAGCCAAGATCGCTACGGTGAGCAGTTCTTC. The genes are TRBV11-2 and TRBJ2-1; no clear D. Germline V gives CDR1 SGHAT, CDR2 FQNNGV. CDR3 length equals 13 residues.

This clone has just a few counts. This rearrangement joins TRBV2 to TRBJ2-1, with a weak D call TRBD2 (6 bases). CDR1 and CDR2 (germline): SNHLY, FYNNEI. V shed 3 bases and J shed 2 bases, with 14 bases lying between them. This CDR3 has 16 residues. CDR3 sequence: CASSESGLKTYNEQFF. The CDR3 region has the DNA TGTGCCAGCAGTGAGTCGGGACTCAAAACCTACAATGAGCAGTTCTTC.

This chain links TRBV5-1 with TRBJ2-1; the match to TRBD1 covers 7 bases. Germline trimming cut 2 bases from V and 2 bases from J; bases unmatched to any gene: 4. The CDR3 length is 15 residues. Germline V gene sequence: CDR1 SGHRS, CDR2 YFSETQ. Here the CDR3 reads CASSFTGDTYNEQFF. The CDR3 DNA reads TGCGCCAGCAGCTTTACAGGGGACACCTACAATGAGCAGTTCTTC.

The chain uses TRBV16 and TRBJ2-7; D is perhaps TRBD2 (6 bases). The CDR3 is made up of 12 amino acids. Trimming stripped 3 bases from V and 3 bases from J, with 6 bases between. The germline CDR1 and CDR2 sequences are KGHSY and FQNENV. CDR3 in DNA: TGTGCCAGCAGCCAGGGAGGCTACGAGCAGTACTTC. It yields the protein CASSQGGYEQYF.

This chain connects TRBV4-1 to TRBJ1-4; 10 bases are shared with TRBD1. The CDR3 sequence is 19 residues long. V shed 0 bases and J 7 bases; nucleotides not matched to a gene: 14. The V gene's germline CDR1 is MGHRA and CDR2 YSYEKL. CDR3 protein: CASSQDTSDWTGGGEKLFF. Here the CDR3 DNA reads TGCGCCAGCAGCCAAGATACGTCGGATTGGACAGGGGGGGGTGAAAAACTGTTTTTT.

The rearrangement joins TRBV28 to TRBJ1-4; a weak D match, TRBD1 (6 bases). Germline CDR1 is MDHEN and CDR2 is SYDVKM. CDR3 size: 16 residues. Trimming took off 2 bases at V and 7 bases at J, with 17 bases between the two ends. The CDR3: CASSLPPGAGAEKLFF. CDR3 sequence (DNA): TGTGCCAGCAGTTTACCGCCCGGGGCAGGGGCTGAAAAACTGTTTTTT.

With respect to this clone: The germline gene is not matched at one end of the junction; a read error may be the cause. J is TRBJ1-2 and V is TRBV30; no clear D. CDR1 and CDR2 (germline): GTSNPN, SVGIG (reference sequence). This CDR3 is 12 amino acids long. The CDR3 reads CAWTNPSYRYTF. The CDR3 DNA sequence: TGTGCCTGGACAAACCCAAGCTATCGCTACACCTTC. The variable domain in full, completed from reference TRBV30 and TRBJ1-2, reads SQTIHQWPATLVQPVGSPLSLECTVEGTSNPNLYWYRQAAGRGLQLLFYSVGIGQISSEVPQNLSASRPQDRQFILSSKKLLLSDSGFYLCAWTNPSYRYTFGSGTRLTVV.

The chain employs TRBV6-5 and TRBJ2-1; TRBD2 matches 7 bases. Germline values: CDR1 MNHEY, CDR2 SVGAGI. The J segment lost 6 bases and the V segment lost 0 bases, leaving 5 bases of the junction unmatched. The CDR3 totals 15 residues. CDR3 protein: CASSYSSGSVNEQFF. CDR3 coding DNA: TGTGCCAGCAGTTACTCTAGCGGGTCCGTCAATGAGCAGTTCTTC.

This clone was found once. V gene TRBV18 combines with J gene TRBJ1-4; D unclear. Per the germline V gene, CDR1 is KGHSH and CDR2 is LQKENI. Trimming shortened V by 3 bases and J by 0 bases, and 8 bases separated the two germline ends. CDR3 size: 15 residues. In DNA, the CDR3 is TGTGCCAGCTCACCCGTCGCGGCAACTAATGAAAAACTGTTTTTT. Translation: CASSPVAATNEKLFF.

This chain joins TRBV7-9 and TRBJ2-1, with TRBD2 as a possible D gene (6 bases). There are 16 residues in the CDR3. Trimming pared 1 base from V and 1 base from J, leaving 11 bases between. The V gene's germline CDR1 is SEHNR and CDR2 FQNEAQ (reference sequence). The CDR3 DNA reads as TGTGCCAGCAGCTTAGTCCGCGGGAAGTCCTACAATGAGCAGTTCTTC. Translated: CASSLVRGKSYNEQFF. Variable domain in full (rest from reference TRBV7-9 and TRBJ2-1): DTGVSQNPRHKITKRGQNVTFRCDPISEHNRLYWYRQTLGQGPEFLTYFQNEAQLEKSRLLSDRFSAERPKGSFSTLEIQRTEQGDSAMYLCASSLVRGKSYNEQFFGPGTRLTVL.

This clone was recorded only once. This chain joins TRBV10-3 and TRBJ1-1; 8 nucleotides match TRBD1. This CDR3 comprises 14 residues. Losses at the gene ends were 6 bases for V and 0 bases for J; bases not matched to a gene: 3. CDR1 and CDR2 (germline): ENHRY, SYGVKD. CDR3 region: CAIRAGQVNTEAFF. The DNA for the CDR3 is TGTGCCATCAGGGCGGGACAGGTGAACACTGAAGCTTTCTTT.

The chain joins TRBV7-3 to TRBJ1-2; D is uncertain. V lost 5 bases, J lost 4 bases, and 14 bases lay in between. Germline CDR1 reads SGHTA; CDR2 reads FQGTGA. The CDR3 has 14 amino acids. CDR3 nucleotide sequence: TGTGCCAGCAGCGCTTATCAGACTGTCTATGGCTACACCTTC. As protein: CASSAYQTVYGYTF.

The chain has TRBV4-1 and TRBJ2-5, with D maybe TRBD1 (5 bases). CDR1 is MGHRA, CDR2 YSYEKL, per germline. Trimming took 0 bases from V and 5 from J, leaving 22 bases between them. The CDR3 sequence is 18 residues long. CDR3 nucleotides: TGCGCCAGCAGCCAAGAGTTGGTGCAGGGTAGTGTTGGCGAGACCCAGTACTTC. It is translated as CASSQELVQGSVGETQYF.

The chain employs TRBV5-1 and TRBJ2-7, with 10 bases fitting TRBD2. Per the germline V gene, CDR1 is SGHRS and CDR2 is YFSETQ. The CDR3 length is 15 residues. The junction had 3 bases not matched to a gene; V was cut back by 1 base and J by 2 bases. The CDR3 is CASSLSSGRAYEQYF. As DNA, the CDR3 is TGCGCCAGCAGCTTGTCCAGCGGGAGGGCCTACGAGCAGTACTTC. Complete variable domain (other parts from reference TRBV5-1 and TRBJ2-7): KAGVTQTPRYLIKTRGQQVTLSCSPISGHRSVSWYQQTPGQGLQFLFEYFSETQRNKGNFPGRFSGRQFSNSRSEMNVSTLELGDSALYLCASSLSSGRAYEQYFGPGTRLTVT.

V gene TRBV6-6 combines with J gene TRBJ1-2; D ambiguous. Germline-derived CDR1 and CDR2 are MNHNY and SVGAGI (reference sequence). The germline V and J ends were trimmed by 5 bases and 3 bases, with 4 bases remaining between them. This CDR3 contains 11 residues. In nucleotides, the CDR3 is TGTGCCAGCAGTACTTACTATGGCTACACCTTC. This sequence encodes CASSTYYGYTF.

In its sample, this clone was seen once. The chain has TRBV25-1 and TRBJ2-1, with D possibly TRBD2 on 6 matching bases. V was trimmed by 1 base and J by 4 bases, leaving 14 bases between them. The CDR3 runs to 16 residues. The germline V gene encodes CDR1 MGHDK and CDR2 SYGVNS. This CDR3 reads CASSEFTSGPYNEQFF. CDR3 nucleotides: TGTGCCAGCAGTGAATTTACAAGCGGGCCTTACAATGAGCAGTTCTTC.